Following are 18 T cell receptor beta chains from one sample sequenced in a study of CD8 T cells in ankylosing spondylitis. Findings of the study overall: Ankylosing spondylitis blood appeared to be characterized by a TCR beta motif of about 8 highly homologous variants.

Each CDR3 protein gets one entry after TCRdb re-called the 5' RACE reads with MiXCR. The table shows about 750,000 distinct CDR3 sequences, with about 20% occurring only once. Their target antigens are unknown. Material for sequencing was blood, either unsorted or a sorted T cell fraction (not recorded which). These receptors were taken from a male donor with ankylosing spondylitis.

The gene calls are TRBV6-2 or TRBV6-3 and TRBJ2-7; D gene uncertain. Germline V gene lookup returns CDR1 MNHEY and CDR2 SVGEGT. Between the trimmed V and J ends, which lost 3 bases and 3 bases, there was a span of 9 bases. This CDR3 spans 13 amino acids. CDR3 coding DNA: TGTGCCAGCAGTTATTGGGCCAGCTACGAGCAGTACTTC. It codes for CASSYWASYEQYF.

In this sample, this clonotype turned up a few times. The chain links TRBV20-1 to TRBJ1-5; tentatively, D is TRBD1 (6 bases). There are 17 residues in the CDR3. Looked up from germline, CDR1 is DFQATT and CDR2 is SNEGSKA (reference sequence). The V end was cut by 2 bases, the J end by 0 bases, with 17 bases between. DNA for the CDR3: TGCAGTGCTAGAAAACCTTCAGGGGATGCTAGCAATCAGCCCCAGCATTTT. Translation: CSARKPSGDASNQPQHF.

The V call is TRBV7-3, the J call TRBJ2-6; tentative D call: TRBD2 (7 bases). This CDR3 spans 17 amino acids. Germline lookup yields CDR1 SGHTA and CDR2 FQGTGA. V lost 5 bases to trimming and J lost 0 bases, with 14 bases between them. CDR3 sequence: CASSPRRGGSGANVLTF. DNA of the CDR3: TGTGCCAGCAGCCCCAGGAGGGGGGGCTCTGGGGCCAACGTCCTGACTTTC.

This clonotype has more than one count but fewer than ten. CDR3 protein: CASSLSMGGTGESEAFF. The CDR3 region has the DNA TGCGCCAGCAGCTTGTCGATGGGGGGGACAGGGGAATCTGAAGCTTTCTTT. This chain links TRBV5-1 with TRBJ1-1, with 10 bases lining up with TRBD1. V dropped 1 base and J dropped 6; count of bases not matched to a gene: 12. Germline CDR1 reads SGHRS; CDR2 reads YFSETQ. CDR3 length equals 17 residues.

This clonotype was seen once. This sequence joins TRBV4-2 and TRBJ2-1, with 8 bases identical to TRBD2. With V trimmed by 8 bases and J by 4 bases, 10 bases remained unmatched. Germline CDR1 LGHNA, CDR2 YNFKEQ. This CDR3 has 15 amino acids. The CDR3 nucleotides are TGTGCCAGCCAGGTCCGGGGGGGCGGTTACAATGAGCAGTTCTTC. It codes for CASQVRGGGYNEQFF.

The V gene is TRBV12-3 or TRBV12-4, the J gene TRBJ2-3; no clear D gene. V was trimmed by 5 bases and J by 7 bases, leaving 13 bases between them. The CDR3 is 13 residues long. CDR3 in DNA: TGTGCCAGCAGTGCCCGAGGATTCAATACGCAGTATTTT. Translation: CASSARGFNTQYF.

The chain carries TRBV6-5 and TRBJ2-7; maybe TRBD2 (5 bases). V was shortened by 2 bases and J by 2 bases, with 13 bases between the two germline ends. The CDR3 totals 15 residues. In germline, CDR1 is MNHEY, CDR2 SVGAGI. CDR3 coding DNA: TGTGCCAGCAGTTACGAAGAGGGCCACCCCTACGAGCAGTACTTC. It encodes CASSYEEGHPYEQYF.

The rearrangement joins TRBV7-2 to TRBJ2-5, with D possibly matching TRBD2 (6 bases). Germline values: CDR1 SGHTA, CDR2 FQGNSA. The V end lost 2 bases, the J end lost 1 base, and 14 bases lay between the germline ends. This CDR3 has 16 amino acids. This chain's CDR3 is CASSLLGSGVQETQYF. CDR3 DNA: TGTGCCAGCAGCTTATTAGGTTCGGGAGTCCAAGAGACCCAGTACTTC.

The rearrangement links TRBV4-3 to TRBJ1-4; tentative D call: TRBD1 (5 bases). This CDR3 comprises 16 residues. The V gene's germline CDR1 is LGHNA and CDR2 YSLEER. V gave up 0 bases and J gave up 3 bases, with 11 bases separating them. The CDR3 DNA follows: TGCGCCAGCAGCCAAGAACCAGGGTGGTCTAATGAAAAACTGTTTTTT. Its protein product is CASSQEPGWSNEKLFF.

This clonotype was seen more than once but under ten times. CDR3 DNA sequence: TGCGCCAGCAGCTGGACAGGGGGAGGTGACATTCAGTACTTC. The encoded protein is CASSWTGGGDIQYF. The chain joins TRBV5-1 to TRBJ2-4, with TRBD1 identical over 10 bases. This CDR3 is built from 14 residues. Trimming cost V 3 bases and J 8 bases; bases outside gene matches: 5. The germline CDR1 and CDR2 sequences are SGHRS and YFSETQ.

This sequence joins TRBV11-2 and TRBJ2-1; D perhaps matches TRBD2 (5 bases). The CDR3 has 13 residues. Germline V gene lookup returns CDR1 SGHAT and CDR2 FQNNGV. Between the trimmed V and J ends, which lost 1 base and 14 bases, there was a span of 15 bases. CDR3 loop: CASSLVLRESEFF. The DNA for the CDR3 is TGTGCCAGCAGCTTAGTATTGAGGGAATCGGAGTTCTTC. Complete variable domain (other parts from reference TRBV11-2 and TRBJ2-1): EAGVAQSPRYKIIEKRQSVAFWCNPISGHATLYWYQQILGQGPKLLIQFQNNGVVDDSQLPKDRFSAERLKGVDSTLKIQPAKLEDSAVYLCASSLVLRESEFFGPGTRLTVL.

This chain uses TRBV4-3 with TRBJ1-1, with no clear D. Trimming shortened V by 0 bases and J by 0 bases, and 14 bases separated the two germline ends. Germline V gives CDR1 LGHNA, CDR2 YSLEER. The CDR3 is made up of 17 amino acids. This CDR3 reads CASSQDLFGTLNTEAFF. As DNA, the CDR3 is TGCGCCAGCAGCCAAGATCTGTTCGGAACTTTGAACACTGAAGCTTTCTTT.

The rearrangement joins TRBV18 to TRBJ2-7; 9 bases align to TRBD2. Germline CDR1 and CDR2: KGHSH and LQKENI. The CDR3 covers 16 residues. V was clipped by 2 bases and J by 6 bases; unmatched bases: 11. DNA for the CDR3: TGTGCCAGCTCACCAATGGGCGGCGGGAGGGCCGGCGAGCAGTACTTC. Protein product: CASSPMGGGRAGEQYF.

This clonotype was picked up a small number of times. CDR3 sequence: CASSQPPGLAAADTQYF. CDR3 bases: TGCGCCAGCAGCCAACCCCCGGGACTAGCGGCAGCAGATACGCAGTATTTT. The chain combines TRBV4-1 with TRBJ2-3, with 11 bases fitting TRBD2. Germline V gives CDR1 MGHRA, CDR2 YSYEKL. This CDR3 has 17 residues. The ends lost 2 bases at V and 4 bases at J; junction bases unmatched: 8.

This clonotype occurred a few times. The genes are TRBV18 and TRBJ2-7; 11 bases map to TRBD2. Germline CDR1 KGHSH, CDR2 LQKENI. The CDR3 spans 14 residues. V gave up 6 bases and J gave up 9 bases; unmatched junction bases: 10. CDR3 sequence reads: CASSATSGDRGQYF. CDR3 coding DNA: TGTGCCAGCTCGGCGACTAGCGGGGATAGAGGGCAGTACTTC.

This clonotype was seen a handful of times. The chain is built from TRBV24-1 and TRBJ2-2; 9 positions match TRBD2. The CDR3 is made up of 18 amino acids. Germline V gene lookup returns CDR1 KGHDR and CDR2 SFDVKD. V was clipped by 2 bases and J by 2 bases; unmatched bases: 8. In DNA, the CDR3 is TGTGCCACCAGTGATTGGGTAGCGGGAGCCCTCAACACCGGGGAGCTGTTTTTT. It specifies CATSDWVAGALNTGELFF.

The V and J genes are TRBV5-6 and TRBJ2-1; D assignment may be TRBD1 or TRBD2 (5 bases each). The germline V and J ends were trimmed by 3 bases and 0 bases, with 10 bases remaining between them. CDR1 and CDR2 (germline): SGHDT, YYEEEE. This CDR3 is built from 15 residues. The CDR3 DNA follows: TGTGCCAGCAGCTGGGGACCAGCCTCCTACAATGAGCAGTTCTTC. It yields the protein CASSWGPASYNEQFF.

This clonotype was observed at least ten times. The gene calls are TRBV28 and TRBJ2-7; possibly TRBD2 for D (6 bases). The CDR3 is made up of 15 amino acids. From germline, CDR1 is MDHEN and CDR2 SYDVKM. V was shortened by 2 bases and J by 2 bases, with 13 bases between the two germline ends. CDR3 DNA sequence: TGTGCCAGCAGTTTAGTGCCAGGGAGGCCCTACGAGCAGTACTTC. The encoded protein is CASSLVPGRPYEQYF.